This T cell receptor (beta chain) is from a study of blood T cell repertoires in COVID-19. CDR1 is SGHTS and CDR2 is YDEGEE in the germline V gene. The V end was cut by 3 bases, the J end by 2 bases, with 12 bases between. CDR3 length equals 16 residues. Method: immunoSEQ multiplex PCR; TCRdb's copy keeps in-frame clones and lacks some. The sample lists around 150,000 clones, 70% to 90% occurring once. This clonotype was obtained from a human donor in a cohort sampled during active COVID-19. J is TRBJ2-6 and V is TRBV5-8; D may be TRBD1 (6 bases). Sequencing was performed on peripheral blood. This chain's CDR3 is CASSWAGDAGANVLTF. DNA for the CDR3: TGTGCCAGCAGCTGGGCAGGGGACGCTGGGGCCAACGTCCTGACTTTC.